The 3 T cell receptor beta chains below come from one sample, sequenced in a study of T cell repertoires in aging, cancer and after chemotherapy (dated by TCRdb to about 2019). Instead of sorted cells or RNA, genomic DNA extracted from peripheral blood served as the source for amplifying TCR beta rearrangements. The reads were generated on an Illumina MiSeq. Rearranged TRB sequences spanning V, D and J segments were amplified by multiplex touch-down PCR using a mixed TRB-A/B primer pool. Clones were called with MiXCR by TCRdb after fastp trimmed the public reads at Q25, and only in-frame beta chains were retained. Rows with a matching CDR3 protein are joined into one entry that keeps the most common DNA and genes. Within this sample are a few thousand distinct CDR3 sequences, with about two fifths of them counted one time only. The top ten clones comprise more than 5% of the sample. Sequenced sample: blood. These receptors were obtained from a human donor with a solid tumor.

The chain joins TRBV6-1 to TRBJ2-5; TRBD1 matches at 9 bases. CDR3 length: 15 residues. Germline V gene data show CDR1 as MNHNS and CDR2 as SASEGT. Trimming at V came to 6 bases and at J to 0 bases, leaving 5 bases not matched to a gene. CDR3 nucleotide sequence: TGTGCCAGCAGGGCCGGGACAGGGAACCAAGAGACCCAGTACTTC. Translation: CASRAGTGNQETQYF.

The gene calls are TRBV20-1 and TRBJ1-2; D remains unclear. V gave up 4 bases and J gave up 0 bases, with 9 bases separating them. Germline V gives CDR1 DFQATT, CDR2 SNEGSKA (reference sequence). This CDR3 contains 13 residues. The CDR3 DNA reads TGCAGTGCTATAGAAGGTTCTAACTATGGCTACACCTTC. It yields the protein CSAIEGSNYGYTF.

The chain uses TRBV7-9 and TRBJ1-3; the D is unclear. This CDR3 is built from 14 residues. The germline CDR1 and CDR2 sequences are SEHNR and FQNEAQ (reference sequence). V lost 4 bases and J lost 0, with 7 bases in between. The DNA for the CDR3 is TGTGCCAGCAGCTGGGCAGCCTCTGGAAACACCATATATTTT. As protein: CASSWAASGNTIYF.